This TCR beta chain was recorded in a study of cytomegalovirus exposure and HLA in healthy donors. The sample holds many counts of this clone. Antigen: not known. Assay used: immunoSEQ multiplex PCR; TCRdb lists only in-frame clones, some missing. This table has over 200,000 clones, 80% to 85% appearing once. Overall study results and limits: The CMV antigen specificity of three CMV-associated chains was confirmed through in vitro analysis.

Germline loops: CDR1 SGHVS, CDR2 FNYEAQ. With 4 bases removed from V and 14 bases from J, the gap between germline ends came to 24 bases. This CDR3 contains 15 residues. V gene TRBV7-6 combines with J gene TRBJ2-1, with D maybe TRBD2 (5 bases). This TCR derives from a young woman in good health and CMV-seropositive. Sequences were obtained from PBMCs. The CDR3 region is CASSSTSNPGRVEFF. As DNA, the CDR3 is TGTGCCAGCAGCTCAACTAGTAACCCCGGTCGAGTAGAGTTCTTC.